This is a list of T cell receptor beta chains from one sample in a study of T cell responses to AZD1222 COVID-19 vaccine. Some clones are missing from TCRdb's copy, which holds only in-frame ones; the method was immunoSEQ multiplex PCR. This table holds about 98,000 clones, around nine tenths found once. Material: peripheral blood, obtained on day 0 of MenACWY control vaccination. The receptors were sampled from an adult in good health. Both conserved end residues are trimmed from each CDR3. The order of the fields is J gene, V gene, D gene, CDR3 protein. D genes are given only for firm matches.

J gene: TRBJ2-1
V gene: TRBV5-4
D gene: TRBD1
CDR3 protein: ASSLEGRGNEQF

J gene: TRBJ1-5
V gene: TRBV12-3/TRBV12-4
D gene: NA
CDR3 protein: ASAGGLSPRD

J gene: TRBJ2-7
V gene: TRBV5-8
D gene: TRBD1
CDR3 protein: ASSLRRGLDEQY

J gene: TRBJ2-1
V gene: TRBV9
D gene: NA
CDR3 protein: ASSVRSGDNNEQF

J gene: TRBJ2-3
V gene: TRBV3-1/TRBV3-2
D gene: NA
CDR3 protein: ASSQAGGGTDTQY

J gene: TRBJ2-5
V gene: TRBV5-1
D gene: NA
CDR3 protein: ASSSGGGLGETQY

J gene: TRBJ1-1
V gene: TRBV5-1
D gene: NA
CDR3 protein: ASSLGGDLFGTEAF

J gene: TRBJ1-1
V gene: TRBV28
D gene: NA
CDR3 protein: ASSFWVGTEAF

J gene: TRBJ2-6
V gene: TRBV30
D gene: NA
CDR3 protein: ASRWHLSGANVLT

J gene: TRBJ1-6
V gene: TRBV4-3
D gene: NA
CDR3 protein: ASSQDSGRNSPLH

J gene: TRBJ1-2
V gene: TRBV9
D gene: NA
CDR3 protein: ASSVGEGPSYGYT

J gene: TRBJ2-7
V gene: TRBV5-4
D gene: TRBD1
CDR3 protein: ASSLGGTGAYEQY

J gene: TRBJ1-4
V gene: TRBV7-9
D gene: TRBD1
CDR3 protein: ASSFWDRVEEKLF

J gene: TRBJ1-1
V gene: TRBV12-3/TRBV12-4
D gene: NA
CDR3 protein: ASSSGVRGEAF

J gene: TRBJ2-2
V gene: TRBV2
D gene: NA
CDR3 protein: ASSVGNYNTGELF

J gene: TRBJ1-2
V gene: TRBV27
D gene: TRBD1
CDR3 protein: ASRATGTGVYGYT